A single sample is the source of the 3 T cell receptor beta chains below, sequenced in a study of molecular identifiers for immune sequencing clone quantification. TCRdb reanalysed the PCR reads using MiXCR and keeps one entry per CDR3 protein. The sample has 80,000 to 130,000 distinct CDR3 sequences, 36% seen once. The sequencing input was naive CD8+ T cells from blood, with Jurkat cell RNA spiked in. Specified subset: FACS-sorted CD8+CD4-CCR7+CD45RA+ naive T cells. Every receptor here comes from a human donor in good health. Some libraries in this study had Jurkat cell RNA spiked in.

Concerning this clonotype itself: At one of its ends the junction is not consistent with the germline gene, which may arise from a read error. The chain joins TRBV27 to TRBJ1-5; no definite D call. The germline CDR1 and CDR2 sequences are MNHEY and SMNVEV (reference sequence). This CDR3 has 14 amino acids. This CDR3 reads CASSTWEFRQPQQF. CDR3 sequence (DNA): TGTGCCAGCAGTACATGGGAGTTTCGTCAGCCCCAGCAATTT.

This clonotype was found a few times. The chain employs TRBV6-5 and TRBJ2-3, with D uncertain. The germline gives CDR1 MNHEY, CDR2 SVGAGI. This CDR3 contains 12 residues. V shed 6 bases and J shed 2 bases, with 6 bases lying between them. The CDR3 DNA sequence: TGTGCCAGCAGATCGGACACAGATACGCAGTATTTT. Encoded protein: CASRSDTDTQYF.

This clonotype was recorded once. The genes are TRBV25-1 and TRBJ2-7, with D perhaps assigned TRBD1 or TRBD2 (5 bases each). From germline, CDR1 is MGHDK and CDR2 SYGVNS. V was clipped by 7 bases and J by 1 base, with 14 bases between them. This CDR3 is 14 amino acids long. The CDR3 here is CASTAPGGSYEQYF. As DNA, the CDR3 is TGTGCCAGCACCGCCCCTGGGGGTTCCTACGAGCAGTACTTC.